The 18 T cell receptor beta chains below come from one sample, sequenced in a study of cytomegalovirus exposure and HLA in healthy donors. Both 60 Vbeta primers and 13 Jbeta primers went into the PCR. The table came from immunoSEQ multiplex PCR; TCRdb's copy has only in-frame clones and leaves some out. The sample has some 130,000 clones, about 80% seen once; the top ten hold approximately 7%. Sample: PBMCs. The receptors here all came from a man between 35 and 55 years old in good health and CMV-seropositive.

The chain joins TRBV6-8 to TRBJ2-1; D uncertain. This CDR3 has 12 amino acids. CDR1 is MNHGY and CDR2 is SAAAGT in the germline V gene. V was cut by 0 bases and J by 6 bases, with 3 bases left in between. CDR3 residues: CASSYSSNEQFF. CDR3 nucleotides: TGTGCCAGCAGTTACTCCAGCAATGAGCAGTTCTTC.

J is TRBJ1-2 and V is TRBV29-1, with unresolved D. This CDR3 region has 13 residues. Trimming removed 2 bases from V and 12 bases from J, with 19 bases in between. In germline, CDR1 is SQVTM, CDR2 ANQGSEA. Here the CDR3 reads CSVEPFNRVADTF. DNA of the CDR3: TGCAGCGTTGAACCTTTTAACCGGGTCGCGGACACCTTC.

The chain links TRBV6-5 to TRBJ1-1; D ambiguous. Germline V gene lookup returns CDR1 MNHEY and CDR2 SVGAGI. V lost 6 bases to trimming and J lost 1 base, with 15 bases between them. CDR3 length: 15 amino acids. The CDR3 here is CASRNGVAENTEAFF. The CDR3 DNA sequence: TGTGCCAGCAGGAACGGGGTAGCCGAGAACACTGAAGCTTTCTTT.

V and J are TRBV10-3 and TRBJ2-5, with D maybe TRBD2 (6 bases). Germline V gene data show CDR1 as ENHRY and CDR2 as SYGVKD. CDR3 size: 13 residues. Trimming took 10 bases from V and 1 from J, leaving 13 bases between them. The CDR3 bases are TGTGCCACCCAGGGAGGAGTCCAAGAGACCCAGTACTTC. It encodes CATQGGVQETQYF.

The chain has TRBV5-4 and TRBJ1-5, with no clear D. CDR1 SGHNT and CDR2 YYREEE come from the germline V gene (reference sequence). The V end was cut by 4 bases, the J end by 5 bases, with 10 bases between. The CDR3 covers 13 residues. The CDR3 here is CASSKISDQPQHF. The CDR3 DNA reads TGTGCCAGCAGCAAGATCTCAGATCAGCCCCAGCATTTT.

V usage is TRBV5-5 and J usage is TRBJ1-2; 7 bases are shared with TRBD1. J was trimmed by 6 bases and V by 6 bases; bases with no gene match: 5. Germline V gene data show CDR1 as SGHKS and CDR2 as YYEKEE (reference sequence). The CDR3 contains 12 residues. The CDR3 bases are TGTGCCAGCAACCTCGGGACAGATGGCTACACCTTC. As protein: CASNLGTDGYTF.

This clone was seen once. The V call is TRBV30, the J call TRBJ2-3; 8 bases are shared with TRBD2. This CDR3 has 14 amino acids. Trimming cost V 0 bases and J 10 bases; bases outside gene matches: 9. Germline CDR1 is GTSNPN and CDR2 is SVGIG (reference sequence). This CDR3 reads CAWSVEYGTRAQYF. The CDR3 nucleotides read TGTGCCTGGAGTGTAGAATATGGGACTAGGGCGCAGTATTTT.

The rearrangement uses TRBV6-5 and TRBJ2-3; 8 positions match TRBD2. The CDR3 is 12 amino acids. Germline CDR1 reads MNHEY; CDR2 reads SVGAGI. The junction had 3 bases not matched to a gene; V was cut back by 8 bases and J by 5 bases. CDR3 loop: CASWREVDTQYF. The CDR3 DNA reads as TGTGCCAGCTGGCGGGAGGTAGATACGCAGTATTTT.

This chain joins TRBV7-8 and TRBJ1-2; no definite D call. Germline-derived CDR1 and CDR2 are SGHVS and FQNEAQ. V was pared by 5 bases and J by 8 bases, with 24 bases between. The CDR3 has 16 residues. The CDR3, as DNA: TGTGCCAGCAGCCCCCAAGGCGAGGGCGTAACTAGGGGCTACACCTTC. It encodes CASSPQGEGVTRGYTF.

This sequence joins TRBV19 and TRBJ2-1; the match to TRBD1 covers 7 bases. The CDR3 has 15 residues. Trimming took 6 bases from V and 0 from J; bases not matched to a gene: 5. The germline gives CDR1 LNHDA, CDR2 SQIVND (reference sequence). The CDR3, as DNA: TGTGCCAGTAGATGGGACAGAAGCTCCTACAATGAGCAGTTCTTC. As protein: CASRWDRSSYNEQFF.

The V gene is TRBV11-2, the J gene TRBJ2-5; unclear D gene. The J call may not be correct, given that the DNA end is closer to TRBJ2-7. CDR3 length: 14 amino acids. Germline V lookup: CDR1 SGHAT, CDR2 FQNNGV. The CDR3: CASSPVGVWNEQYF. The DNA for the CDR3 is TGTGCCAGCAGCCCCGTAGGAGTGTGGAACGAGCAGTACTTC.

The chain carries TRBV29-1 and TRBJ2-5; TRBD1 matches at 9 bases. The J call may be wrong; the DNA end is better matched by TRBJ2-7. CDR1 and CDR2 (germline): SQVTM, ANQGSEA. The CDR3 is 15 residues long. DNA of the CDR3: TGCAGCGTTGAGGGCTTTGGGGACAGGGTTTACGAGCAGTACTTC. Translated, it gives CSVEGFGDRVYEQYF.

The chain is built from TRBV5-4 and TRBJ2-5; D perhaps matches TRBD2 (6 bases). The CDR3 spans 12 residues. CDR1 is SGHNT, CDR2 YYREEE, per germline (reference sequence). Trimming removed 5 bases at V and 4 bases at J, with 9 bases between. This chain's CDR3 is CASRGRGETQYF. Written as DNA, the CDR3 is TGTGCCAGCAGGGGGCGGGGAGAGACCCAGTACTTC. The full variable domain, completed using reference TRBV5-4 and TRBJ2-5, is ETGVTQSPTHLIKTRGQQVTLRCSSQSGHNTVSWYQQALGQGPQFIFQYYREEENGRGNFPPRFSGLQFPNYSSELNVNALELDDSALYLCASRGRGETQYFGPGTRLLVL.

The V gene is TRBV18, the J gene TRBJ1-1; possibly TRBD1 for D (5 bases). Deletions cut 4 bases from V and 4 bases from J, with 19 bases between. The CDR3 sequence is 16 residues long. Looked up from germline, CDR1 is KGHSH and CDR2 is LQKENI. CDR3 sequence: CASSLSAKGPSTEAFF. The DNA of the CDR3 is TGTGCCAGCTCACTCTCTGCGAAGGGGCCGAGCACTGAAGCTTTCTTT.

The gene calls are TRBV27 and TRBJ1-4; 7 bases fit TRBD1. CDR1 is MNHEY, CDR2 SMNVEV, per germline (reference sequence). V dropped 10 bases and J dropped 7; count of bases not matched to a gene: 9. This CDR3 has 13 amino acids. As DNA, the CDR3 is TGTGCCACCCAGGGGGGTAGTGGTGAAAAACTGTTTTTT. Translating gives CATQGGSGEKLFF.

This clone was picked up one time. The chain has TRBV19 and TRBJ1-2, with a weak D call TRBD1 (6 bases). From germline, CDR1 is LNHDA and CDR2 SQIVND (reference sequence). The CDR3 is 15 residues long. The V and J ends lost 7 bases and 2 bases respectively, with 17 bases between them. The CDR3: CASNKGTTTNYGYTF. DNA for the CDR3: TGTGCCAGTAATAAAGGGACAACGACAAACTATGGCTACACCTTC.

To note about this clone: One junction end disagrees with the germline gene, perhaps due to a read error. The CDR3 coding sequence is TGTTCCAGCAGCTTGGGACAGGGGTATGACTTC. Protein product: CSSSLGQGYDF. The chain carries TRBV7-9 and TRBJ1-2, with TRBD1 matching 10 bases. Germline loops: CDR1 SEHNR, CDR2 FQNEAQ (reference sequence). CDR3 length equals 11 residues.

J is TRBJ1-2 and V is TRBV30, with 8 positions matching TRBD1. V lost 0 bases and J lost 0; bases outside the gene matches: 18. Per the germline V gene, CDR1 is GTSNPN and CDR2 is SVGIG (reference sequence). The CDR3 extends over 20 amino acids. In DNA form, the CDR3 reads TGTGCCTGGAGTGTTAAAGGGTTCAAAACAGGGGGGATCTCTAACTATGGCTACACCTTC. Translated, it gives CAWSVKGFKTGGISNYGYTF.